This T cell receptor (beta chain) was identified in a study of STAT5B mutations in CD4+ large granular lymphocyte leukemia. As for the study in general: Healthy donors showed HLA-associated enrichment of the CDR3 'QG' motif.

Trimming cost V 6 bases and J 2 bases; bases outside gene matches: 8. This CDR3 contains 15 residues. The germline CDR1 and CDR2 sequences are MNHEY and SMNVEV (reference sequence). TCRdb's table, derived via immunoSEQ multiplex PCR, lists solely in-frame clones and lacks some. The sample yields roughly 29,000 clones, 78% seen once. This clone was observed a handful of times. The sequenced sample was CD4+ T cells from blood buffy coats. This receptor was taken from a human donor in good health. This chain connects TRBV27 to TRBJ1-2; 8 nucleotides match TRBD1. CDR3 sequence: CASRKPGQANYGYTF. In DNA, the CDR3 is TGTGCCAGCAGAAAACCGGGACAGGCCAACTATGGCTACACCTTC.